This T cell receptor beta chain was recovered during a study of cytomegalovirus exposure and HLA in healthy donors. For the study at large: Of several hundred genotyped donors, approximately 80% clustered with self-reported Caucasian donors.

Concerning this clone: What it recognizes is unknown.

The germline gives CDR1 SQVTM, CDR2 ANQGSEA. The CDR3 has 13 residues. The trim removed 4 bases at V and 5 bases at J, leaving 5 bases unmatched. PCR used 60 Vbeta primers and 13 Jbeta primers. The method was immunoSEQ multiplex PCR; TCRdb's version includes in-frame clones alone and lacks a portion of them. The profile shows around 88,000 clones, 77% of them singletons. Findings and limits, study-wide: With later analysis, a missense DCLRE1C variant became linked to TCR beta V- and J-gene trimming.

This chain links TRBV29-1 with TRBJ1-1, with 9 nucleotides matching TRBD1. The receptor was isolated from a man between 50 and 59 years old in good health and CMV-seropositive. The sequenced material came from PBMCs. The CDR3 DNA reads TGCAGCGTTGCCACAGGGGGCAAGACTGAAGCTTTCTTT. Protein product: CSVATGGKTEAFF.